These 22 T cell receptor beta chains came from one sample sequenced in a study of blood T cell repertoires in COVID-19. Libraries were prepared by immunoSEQ multiplex PCR; TCRdb keeps only in-frame clonotypes and omits some of them. The sample has approximately 100,000 clones, approximately 85% seen once. Sequences were obtained from peripheral blood. The receptor set was obtained from a human donor in a cohort sampled during active COVID-19.

The rearrangement uses TRBV3-1 (or the pseudogene TRBV3-2) and TRBJ1-4, with 7 bases lining up with TRBD1. The germline CDR1 and CDR2 sequences are LGHDT and YNNKEL (reference sequence). The CDR3 is made up of 14 amino acids. Losses at the gene ends were 4 bases for V and 5 bases for J; bases not matched to a gene: 4. The CDR3 is CASSPMTGNEKLFF. Here the CDR3 DNA reads TGTGCCAGCAGCCCTATGACAGGGAATGAAAAACTGTTTTTT.

The chain couples TRBV20-1 to TRBJ1-1; D gene uncertain. The CDR3 is 11 residues long. Trimming left V 8 bases short and J 5 bases short, with 12 bases between. Germline V lookup: CDR1 DFQATT, CDR2 SNEGSKA (reference sequence). CDR3 amino acids: CSPATGTEAFF. The CDR3 DNA is TGCAGTCCCGCAACGGGGACTGAAGCTTTCTTT.

The chain joins TRBV6-1 to TRBJ2-3; D is ambiguous. The germline gives CDR1 MNHNS, CDR2 SASEGT. The CDR3 consists of 14 residues. V lost 3 bases and J 3 bases, leaving 10 bases between the germline ends. The CDR3 nucleotides are TGTGCCAGCAGTGATTTTGCCGCGACAGATACGCAGTATTTT. The encoded protein is CASSDFAATDTQYF.

This clone was recorded a few times. The chain couples TRBV6-5 to TRBJ2-7, with 10 nucleotides matching TRBD2. Per germline, CDR1 MNHEY and CDR2 SVGAGI. CDR3 length: 15 residues. V gave up 8 bases and J gave up 7 bases; unmatched junction bases: 14. The CDR3 nucleotides read TGTGCCAGCCGGGTGGGGGGAGCGGGAGGGGAAGAGCAGTACTTC. Translating it yields CASRVGGAGGEEQYF.

The V and J genes are TRBV11-3 and TRBJ2-3; D not resolved. This CDR3 has 11 residues. CDR1 and CDR2 (germline): SGHNT, YENEEA. V lost 5 bases and J lost 4, with 4 bases in between. This chain's CDR3 is CASSPSDTQYF. In DNA form, the CDR3 reads TGTGCCAGCAGCCCGTCAGATACGCAGTATTTT. The full variable domain, its missing parts supplied by reference TRBV11-3 and TRBJ2-3, is EAGVVQSPRYKIIEKKQPVAFWCNPISGHNTLYWYLQNLGQGPELLIRYENEEAVDDSQLPKDRFSAERLKGVDSTLKIQPAELGDSAVYLCASSPSDTQYFGPGTRLTVL.

The chain combines TRBV9 with TRBJ1-2; D may be TRBD1 (5 bases). Germline assignment: CDR1 SGDLS and CDR2 YYNGEE. The CDR3 is 13 residues long. V was cut by 0 bases and J by 8 bases, with 11 bases left in between. CDR3 DNA: TGTGCCAGCAGCGTAGTGAGCGGGGGAGGCTACACCTTC. Its translation: CASSVVSGGGYTF.

This clone was found once. This CDR3 reads CASTLGLDRGSYEQYF. CDR3 in DNA: TGTGCCAGCACCCTGGGATTGGACAGGGGTTCCTACGAGCAGTACTTC. The genes are TRBV28 and TRBJ2-7; 9 nucleotides match TRBD1. The length of the CDR3 is 16 residues. The V gene's germline CDR1 is MDHEN and CDR2 SYDVKM. J lost 1 base, V lost 7 bases, and 11 bases had no gene match.

V usage is TRBV5-6 and J usage is TRBJ2-1; 7 bases match TRBD1. V lost 2 bases and J lost 4; bases outside the gene matches: 6. The CDR3 is 15 amino acids. In germline, CDR1 is SGHDT, CDR2 YYEEEE. The CDR3 reads CASSFSGGLYNEQFF. CDR3 nucleotides: TGTGCCAGCAGCTTCTCAGGGGGTCTTTACAATGAGCAGTTCTTC.

This chain connects TRBV28 to TRBJ2-7, with 7 nucleotides matching TRBD2. V lost 5 bases to trimming and J lost 4 bases; unmatched junction nucleotides: 20. The CDR3 has 18 residues. Germline V CDR1 and CDR2: MDHEN, SYDVKM. CDR3 amino acids: CASSPSPGLGSTSYEQYF. The CDR3 bases are TGTGCCAGCAGTCCCTCACCTGGACTAGGATCGACTAGTTACGAGCAGTACTTC.

A few counts support this clone. This rearrangement joins TRBV30 to TRBJ1-4, with TRBD1 identical over 8 bases. Trimming at V came to 5 bases and at J to 4 bases, leaving 12 bases not matched to a gene. CDR3 size: 16 residues. Germline-derived CDR1 and CDR2 are GTSNPN and SVGIG (reference sequence). DNA of the CDR3: TGTGCCTGGGCCCACCCGGTGACAGGGGTTAATGAAAAACTGTTTTTT. This codes for CAWAHPVTGVNEKLFF.

The V call is TRBV18, the J call TRBJ1-1, with D hard to call. The CDR3 sequence is 17 residues long. V shed 3 bases and J shed 1 base, with 18 bases lying between them. The germline V gene encodes CDR1 KGHSH and CDR2 LQKENI. The CDR3 DNA follows: TGTGCCAGCTCACCGGTCGGGTTCTACGGGAAGAACACTGAAGCTTTCTTT. This encodes CASSPVGFYGKNTEAFF.

The CDR3 nucleotides are TGCGCCAGCAGCCAAGGGGGCGCGGGGAAGGGAGGCTACGAGCAGTACTTC. Amino acids: CASSQGGAGKGGYEQYF. The V gene is TRBV4-1, the J gene TRBJ2-7; tentative D call: TRBD2 (6 bases). The CDR3 is made up of 17 amino acids. CDR1 and CDR2 from the germline V gene are MGHRA and YSYEKL. V was shortened by 1 base and J by 3 bases, with 19 bases between the two germline ends.

This rearrangement joins TRBV11-2 to TRBJ2-7; D unclear. CDR1 and CDR2 (germline): SGHAT, FQNNGV. Trimming shortened V by 0 bases and J by 2 bases, and 11 bases separated the two germline ends. CDR3 length: 15 residues. Here the CDR3 DNA reads TGTGCCAGCAGCTTAGATCGGGTAGAAACCTACGAGCAGTACTTC. Protein: CASSLDRVETYEQYF.

The chain has TRBV9 and TRBJ2-7; 9 nucleotides match TRBD2. CDR1 and CDR2 from the germline V gene are SGDLS and YYNGEE. This CDR3 contains 14 residues. V shed 0 bases and J 5 bases; nucleotides not matched to a gene: 3. The CDR3 DNA reads as TGTGCCAGCAGCGTAGAGGGCGGGAGGGACGAGCAGTACTTC. This sequence encodes CASSVEGGRDEQYF.

V is TRBV13 and J is TRBJ2-1; perhaps TRBD2 as D (5 bases). Trimming cost V 4 bases and J 6 bases, with 19 bases left between them. This CDR3 spans 16 amino acids. Germline V gene sequence: CDR1 PRHDT, CDR2 FYEKMQ (reference sequence). CDR3 nucleotide sequence: TGTGCCAGCAGCTCCCCCTCGGGGAGATCAAGCAATGAGCAGTTCTTC. Residues: CASSSPSGRSSNEQFF.

CDR3 in amino acids: CASTITPHPLHF. The CDR3 coding sequence is TGTGCCAGCACCATCACCCCACACCCCCTCCACTTT. The chain employs TRBV21-1 and TRBJ1-6; the table's D call TRBD1 went unverified against the DNA. TRBV21-1 is classified as a pseudogene. CDR3 length equals 12 residues.

CDR3 in amino acids: CASRSRPGWRKLFF. CDR3 DNA sequence: TGTGCAAGTCGCTCTCGCCCGGGTTGGAGAAAACTGTTTTTT. V gene TRBV12-2 combines with J gene TRBJ1-4. TRBV12-2 represents a pseudogene. This CDR3 spans 14 amino acids.

The chain joins TRBV7-3 to TRBJ2-2; maybe TRBD1 (6 bases). The ends were cut back, 2 bases at V and 2 bases at J, with 12 bases in the middle. Germline CDR1 SGHTA, CDR2 FQGTGA. The CDR3 spans 16 residues. In DNA, the CDR3 is TGTGCCAGCAGCTTACAAGGGGGTAAAAACACCGGGGAGCTGTTTTTT. Its protein is CASSLQGGKNTGELFF. The whole variable domain, remainder taken from reference TRBV7-3 and TRBJ2-2, is GAGVSQTPSNKVTEKGKYVELRCDPISGHTALYWYRQSLGQGPEFLIYFQGTGAADDSGLPNDRFFAVRPEGSVSTLKIQRTERGDSAVYLCASSLQGGKNTGELFFGEGSRLTVL.

The gene calls are TRBV4-3 and TRBJ2-2; D gene unclear. This CDR3 region has 14 residues. The ends were cut back, 5 bases at V and 5 bases at J, with 12 bases in the middle. The germline V gene encodes CDR1 LGHNA and CDR2 YSLEER. CDR3 sequence: CASSFTQMTGELFF. The DNA of the CDR3 is TGCGCCAGCAGCTTTACCCAGATGACCGGGGAGCTGTTTTTT.

This chain uses TRBV5-6 with TRBJ2-7; a weak D match, TRBD2 (5 bases). V lost 0 bases and J 6 bases, leaving 13 bases between the germline ends. CDR3 length: 14 amino acids. Per the germline V gene, CDR1 is SGHDT and CDR2 is YYEEEE. The CDR3 protein is CASSLGAGGSEQYF. The CDR3 coding sequence is TGTGCCAGCAGCTTGGGGGCAGGAGGTTCCGAGCAGTACTTC.

The CDR3 here is CASSPTSGGVHEQYF. The CDR3 DNA follows: TGTGCCAGCAGCCCGACTAGCGGGGGGGTCCACGAGCAGTACTTC. This rearrangement joins TRBV11-3 to TRBJ2-7; TRBD2 aligns across 14 bases. The V gene's germline CDR1 is SGHNT and CDR2 YENEEA. The CDR3 has 15 amino acids. Trimming removed 5 bases from V and 5 bases from J; junction bases left unmatched: 5.

The chain uses TRBV5-5 and TRBJ2-3; D is perhaps TRBD2 (6 bases). The CDR3 runs to 16 residues. V was cut by 2 bases and J by 5 bases, with 18 bases left in between. From germline, CDR1 is SGHKS and CDR2 YYEKEE (reference sequence). The CDR3 is CASSFGTQAFVDTQYF. Written as DNA, the CDR3 is TGTGCCAGCAGCTTTGGGACTCAGGCGTTTGTAGATACGCAGTATTTT.